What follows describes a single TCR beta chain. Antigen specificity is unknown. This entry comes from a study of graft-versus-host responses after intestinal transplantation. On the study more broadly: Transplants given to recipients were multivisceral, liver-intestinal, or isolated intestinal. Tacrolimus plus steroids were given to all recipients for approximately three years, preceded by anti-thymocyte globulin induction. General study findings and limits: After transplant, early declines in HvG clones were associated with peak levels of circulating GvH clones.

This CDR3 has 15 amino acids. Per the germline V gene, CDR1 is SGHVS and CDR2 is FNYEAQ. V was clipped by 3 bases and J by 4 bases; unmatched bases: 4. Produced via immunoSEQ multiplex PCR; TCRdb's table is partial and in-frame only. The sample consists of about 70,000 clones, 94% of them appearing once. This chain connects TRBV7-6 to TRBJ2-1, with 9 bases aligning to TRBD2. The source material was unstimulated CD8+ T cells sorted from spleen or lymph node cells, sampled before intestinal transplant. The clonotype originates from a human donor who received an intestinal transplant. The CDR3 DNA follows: TGTGCCAGCAGCTTTAAGACTAGCGGATACAATGAGCAGTTCTTC. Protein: CASSFKTSGYNEQFF. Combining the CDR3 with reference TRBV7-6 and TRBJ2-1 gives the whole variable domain GAGVSQSPRYKVTKRGQDVALRCDPISGHVSLYWYRQALGQGPEFLTYFNYEAQQDKSGLPNDRFSAERPEGSISTLTIQRTEQRDSAMYRCASSFKTSGYNEQFFGPGTRLTVL.